Shown below are 12 T cell receptor beta chains from a single sample sequenced in a study of OX40 agonist ivuxolimab in advanced cancers. The method was immunoSEQ multiplex PCR; TCRdb's version includes in-frame clones alone and lacks a portion of them. This repertoire shows under 95,000 clones, roughly 89% found once; its top ten account for approximately 0.2%. Sample: CD4+ or CD8+ T cells sorted from blood, taken in a trial of the OX40 agonist ivuxolimab. The receptors were sampled from an adult with an advanced solid tumor such as melanoma, head and neck, liver or kidney cancer.

The chain links TRBV10-3 to TRBJ2-7, with TRBD2 identical over 11 bases. The J segment lost 3 bases and the V segment lost 3 bases, leaving 7 bases of the junction unmatched. The CDR3 has 16 residues. The germline V gene encodes CDR1 ENHRY and CDR2 SYGVKD. CDR3: CAISEGLAGGYYEQYF. CDR3 DNA: TGTGCCATCAGTGAAGGGCTAGCGGGAGGATACTACGAGCAGTACTTC.

The chain uses TRBV5-3 and TRBJ2-5; D uncertain. TRBV5-3 is given ORF status, its function remaining uncertain. Deletions cut 4 bases from V and 4 bases from J, with 17 bases between. The CDR3 runs to 15 residues. The CDR3 reads CARSGRSGCGETQYF. CDR3 sequence (DNA): TGTGCCAGAAGCGGTCGCAGTGGCTGTGGAGAGACCCAGTACTTC.

The V and J genes are TRBV12-5 and TRBJ2-7, with a tentative D call TRBD1 (6 bases). CDR1 and CDR2 (germline): LGHNT, FRNRAP. V was shortened by 7 bases and J by 3 bases, with 13 bases between the two germline ends. The CDR3 is 13 residues long. Here the CDR3 reads CASARTENYEQYF. As DNA, the CDR3 is TGTGCTAGTGCCAGGACAGAAAACTACGAGCAGTACTTC.

The chain recombines TRBV5-6 with TRBJ2-4, with D tentatively TRBD2 (5 bases). V lost 2 bases and J 0 bases, leaving 9 bases between the germline ends. The length of the CDR3 is 15 residues. The V gene's germline CDR1 is SGHDT and CDR2 YYEEEE. The CDR3 loop reads CASSLRGLAKNIQYF. The CDR3 coding sequence is TGTGCCAGCAGCTTACGGGGATTAGCCAAAAACATTCAGTACTTC. Complete variable domain (other parts from reference TRBV5-6 and TRBJ2-4): DAGVTQSPTHLIKTRGQQVTLRCSPKSGHDTVSWYQQALGQGPQFIFQYYEEEERQRGNFPDRFSGHQFPNYSSELNVNALLLGDSALYLCASSLRGLAKNIQYFGAGTRLSVL.

This clone was found once. This chain links TRBV27 with TRBJ2-2; D is uncertain. This CDR3 contains 12 residues. V was pared by 3 bases and J by 3 bases, with 2 bases between. Per the germline V gene, CDR1 is MNHEY and CDR2 is SMNVEV (reference sequence). The CDR3 protein is CASSFDTGELFF. CDR3 nucleotides: TGTGCCAGCAGTTTTGACACCGGGGAGCTGTTTTTT.

Points on this clone: Different DNA sequences within this sample yield the same CDR3. The rearrangement uses TRBV30 and TRBJ1-3, with D perhaps TRBD1 (5 bases). Between the trimmed V and J ends, which lost 3 bases and 0 bases, there was a span of 12 bases. Germline V gene data show CDR1 as GTSNPN and CDR2 as SVGIG (reference sequence). The CDR3 spans 15 residues. The CDR3 sequence is CAWSRDSGSGNTIYF. The CDR3 DNA reads TGTGCCTGGAGCCGGGACTCCGGCTCTGGAAACACCATATATTTT.

V usage is TRBV5-1 and J usage is TRBJ2-5; D ambiguous. Trimming stripped 1 base from V and 2 bases from J, with 6 bases between. Germline CDR1 reads SGHRS; CDR2 reads YFSETQ. The CDR3 runs to 13 residues. CDR3 nucleotides: TGCGCCAGCAGCTTGCTGGGGCAAGAGACCCAGTACTTC. Residues: CASSLLGQETQYF.

V gene TRBV10-3 combines with J gene TRBJ2-2; 7 bases are a match to TRBD1. This CDR3 has 15 amino acids. The V and J ends lost 2 bases and 6 bases, in that order; junction bases with no gene match: 6. CDR1 and CDR2 (germline): ENHRY, SYGVKD. CDR3 nucleotide sequence: TGTGCCATCAGTGAGACAGGGGTGGGCTCCGGGGAGCTGTTTTTT. Translating gives CAISETGVGSGELFF.

The chain couples TRBV5-1 to TRBJ2-3; 8 positions agree with TRBD2. V lost 0 bases to trimming and J lost 2 bases; unmatched junction nucleotides: 5. The CDR3 sequence is 16 residues long. CDR1 and CDR2 (germline): SGHRS, YFSETQ. The CDR3 here is CASSLAGGGITDTQYF. In DNA form, the CDR3 reads TGCGCCAGCAGCTTGGCCGGCGGGGGGATCACAGATACGCAGTATTTT.

V and J are TRBV11-2 and TRBJ2-3; 7 bases align to TRBD2. Per germline, CDR1 SGHAT and CDR2 FQNNGV. This CDR3 spans 14 amino acids. V gave up 6 bases and J gave up 5 bases; unmatched junction bases: 8. CDR3 sequence: CASRRDYLQDTQYF. The CDR3 DNA is TGTGCCAGCAGACGGGACTATCTGCAAGATACGCAGTATTTT. Full variable domain (missing parts from reference TRBV11-2 and TRBJ2-3): EAGVAQSPRYKIIEKRQSVAFWCNPISGHATLYWYQQILGQGPKLLIQFQNNGVVDDSQLPKDRFSAERLKGVDSTLKIQPAKLEDSAVYLCASRRDYLQDTQYFGPGTRLTVL.

The CDR3 sequence is CASSKGDQNQYF. In DNA form, the CDR3 reads TGTGCCAGCAGCAAGGGGGACCAAAACCAGTATTTT. The chain employs TRBV7-2 and TRBJ2-3, with D perhaps matching TRBD1 (6 bases). This CDR3 region has 12 residues. Looked up from germline, CDR1 is SGHTA and CDR2 is FQGNSA. V was cut by 5 bases and J by 12 bases, with 15 bases left in between.

This chain joins TRBV10-3 and TRBJ2-3; the D is unclear. Looked up from germline, CDR1 is ENHRY and CDR2 is SYGVKD. The CDR3 is made up of 16 amino acids. V was clipped by 2 bases and J by 0 bases, with 12 bases between them. The CDR3 region has the DNA TGTGCCATCAGTGAGCTTTCCTCGCGGAGCACAGATACGCAGTATTTT. Translated, it gives CAISELSSRSTDTQYF.